This entry lists 30 T cell receptor beta chains sequenced from one sample in a study of CD8+ T cells in alopecia areata. The treatment is: oral pan-JAK inhibitor, 5-10 mg twice daily. Investigators isolated RNA and reverse transcribed it into cDNA to act as the sequencing template. Repertoires were generated with immunoSEQ multiplex PCR, while TCRdb's copy carries only in-frame clones and drops some. The data show 200,000 to 250,000 clones, more than 30% seen once. Specimen: CD4+ T cells sorted from blood, collected at approximately week 31, from a patient treated with tofacitinib. The receptors derive from a human donor with alopecia areata.

This chain uses TRBV7-2 with TRBJ2-2; D gene ambiguous. V shed 3 bases and J shed 9 bases, with 14 bases lying between them. CDR3 length: 14 residues. Germline assignment: CDR1 SGHTA and CDR2 FQGNSA. In DNA form, the CDR3 reads TGTGCCAGCAGCTTCGGACCGGGTGGGCGGGAGCTGTTTTTT. Translated, it gives CASSFGPGGRELFF. Together with reference TRBV7-2 and TRBJ2-2, the CDR3 gives the full variable domain: GAGVSQSPSNKVTEKGKDVELRCDPISGHTALYWYRQSLGQGLEFLIYFQGNSAPDKSGLPSDRFSAERTGGSVSTLTIQRTQQEDSAVYLCASSFGPGGRELFFGEGSRLTVL.

The chain couples TRBV27 to TRBJ2-7, with 8 bases fitting TRBD2. Germline V gives CDR1 MNHEY, CDR2 SMNVEV (reference sequence). The CDR3 has 14 amino acids. J lost 0 bases, V lost 5 bases, and 3 bases had no gene match. The CDR3 loop is CASSLAGLSYEQYF. The DNA of the CDR3 is TGTGCCAGCAGTCTAGCGGGCCTCTCCTACGAGCAGTACTTC.

The rearrangement links TRBV7-8 to TRBJ1-3; D remains unclear. The V gene lost 1 base and the J gene lost 3 bases, with 7 bases spanning the gap. Germline CDR1 reads SGHVS; CDR2 reads FQNEAQ. The CDR3 is 14 amino acids. The CDR3: CASSLESVGNTIYF. CDR3 in DNA: TGTGCCAGCAGCTTAGAGTCTGTTGGAAACACCATATATTTT.

This chain joins TRBV5-1 and TRBJ1-1; 10 bases are a match to TRBD1. Germline V gene data show CDR1 as SGHRS and CDR2 as YFSETQ. The CDR3 is 12 amino acids. With V trimmed by 4 bases and J by 11 bases, 5 bases remained unmatched. CDR3 protein: CASSPGTGEAFF. The CDR3 DNA reads TGCGCCAGCAGCCCGGGGACAGGGGAGGCTTTCTTT.

On this clone: The junction departs from the called germline gene at one end, perhaps through a read error. This rearrangement joins TRBV13 to TRBJ1-5; D might be TRBD1 (5 bases). CDR1 is PRHDT, CDR2 FYEKMQ, per germline (reference sequence). CDR3 length equals 15 residues. The DNA for the CDR3 is TGTGCCAGCAGCCTAGGGACGGGCCGAGGGCAGCCCCAGCATTTT. This sequence encodes CASSLGTGRGQPQHF.

This clone turned up a few times. The chain links TRBV5-1 to TRBJ1-3; D gene ambiguous. Deletions cut 1 base from V and 3 bases from J, with 17 bases between. From germline, CDR1 is SGHRS and CDR2 YFSETQ. The CDR3 sequence is 17 residues long. The CDR3 DNA reads as TGCGCCAGCAGCTTGACGTCGACGACGAAGTATGGAAACACCATATATTTT. Translating gives CASSLTSTTKYGNTIYF.

The chain recombines TRBV29-1 with TRBJ1-4; D perhaps matches TRBD1 (6 bases). The CDR3 spans 13 residues. The germline V gene encodes CDR1 SQVTM and CDR2 ANQGSEA. V lost 7 bases and J lost 4, with 13 bases in between. This CDR3 reads CSAQGLGNEKLFF. DNA of the CDR3: TGCAGCGCCCAGGGGTTGGGTAATGAAAAACTGTTTTTT. The whole variable domain, filled in from reference TRBV29-1 and TRBJ1-4, reads SAVISQKPSRDICQRGTSLTIQCQVDSQVTMMFWYRQQPGQSLTLIATANQGSEATYESGFVIDKFPISRPNLTFSTLTVSNMSPEDSSIYLCSAQGLGNEKLFFGSGTQLSVL.

V gene TRBV7-9 combines with J gene TRBJ2-7; the D gene is possibly TRBD2 (7 bases). This CDR3 is 14 amino acids long. The germline V gene has CDR1 SEHNR and CDR2 FQNEAQ (reference sequence). Trimming removed 5 bases at V and 4 bases at J, with 15 bases between. The CDR3 nucleotides are TGTGCCAGCAGCCCTCGGGGGGCTGAGTACGAGCAGTACTTC. Amino acid sequence: CASSPRGAEYEQYF. Based on the CDR3 plus reference TRBV7-9 and TRBJ2-7, the full variable domain is DTGVSQNPRHKITKRGQNVTFRCDPISEHNRLYWYRQTLGQGPEFLTYFQNEAQLEKSRLLSDRFSAERPKGSFSTLEIQRTEQGDSAMYLCASSPRGAEYEQYFGPGTRLTVT.

This clone was counted a few times. The rearrangement joins TRBV14 to TRBJ1-1; no definite D call. CDR1 is SGHDN, CDR2 FVKESK, per germline. The germline V and J ends were trimmed by 4 bases and 8 bases, with 8 bases remaining between them. The length of the CDR3 is 11 residues. In DNA, the CDR3 is TGTGCCAGCAGCCGGCTCGGGGAAGCTTTCTTT. Encoded protein: CASSRLGEAFF.

This clone has only a few counts. The rearrangement links TRBV2 to TRBJ2-7; no definite D call. Germline V gene sequence: CDR1 SNHLY, CDR2 FYNNEI. The length of the CDR3 is 14 residues. Trimming removed 4 bases from V and 0 bases from J, with 10 bases in between. CDR3 sequence (DNA): TGTGCCAGCAGTGTTCGCGAATCCTCCTACGAGCAGTACTTC. Translated: CASSVRESSYEQYF.

This clone appeared a few times. The CDR3 here is CATANRRTSTDTQYF. For the CDR3, the DNA is TGTGCCACTGCGAATAGGCGAACAAGCACAGATACGCAGTATTTT. The chain joins TRBV28 to TRBJ2-3; D not resolved. Germline CDR1 MDHEN, CDR2 SYDVKM. Trimming took off 10 bases at V and 0 bases at J, with 17 bases between the two ends. There are 15 residues in the CDR3.

V is TRBV7-3 and J is TRBJ1-2; 9 positions match TRBD1. J was trimmed by 4 bases and V by 4 bases; bases with no gene match: 1. This CDR3 has 13 amino acids. The germline gives CDR1 SGHTA, CDR2 FQGTGA. The CDR3 DNA reads TGTGCCAGCAGCTCGGGACAGGGCTATGGCTACACCTTC. Translating it yields CASSSGQGYGYTF.

The chain uses TRBV29-1 and TRBJ1-5; D ambiguous. The V end lost 2 bases, the J end lost 1 base, and 12 bases lay between the germline ends. CDR1 is SQVTM, CDR2 ANQGSEA, per germline. The CDR3 runs to 15 residues. CDR3 in DNA: TGCAGCGTTGAATGGGGTCCCGGGAGCAATCAGCCCCAGCATTTT. Residues: CSVEWGPGSNQPQHF.

V usage is TRBV7-9 and J usage is TRBJ1-2; D gene ambiguous. Germline V lookup: CDR1 SEHNR, CDR2 FQNEAQ (reference sequence). The ends were cut back, 1 base at V and 4 bases at J, with 7 bases in the middle. CDR3 length: 13 amino acids. The CDR3 DNA reads as TGTGCCAGCAGCTTAGACAGCTCCTATGGCTACACCTTC. Residues: CASSLDSSYGYTF.

In its sample, this clone was seen once. The V gene is TRBV4-1, the J gene TRBJ1-2; no clear D. V dropped 3 bases and J dropped 2 bases, with 10 bases sitting between them. The germline V gene encodes CDR1 MGHRA and CDR2 YSYEKL. This CDR3 has 14 amino acids. The CDR3 DNA sequence: TGCGCCAGCAGCCAGGTTGGACGGAACTATGGCTACACCTTC. It codes for CASSQVGRNYGYTF.

The gene calls are TRBV5-1 and TRBJ1-1; 11 bases agree with TRBD1. Trimming at V came to 6 bases and at J to 6 bases, leaving 7 bases not matched to a gene. The CDR3 length is 14 residues. Germline CDR1 is SGHRS and CDR2 is YFSETQ. The CDR3 sequence is CASTKDRGLAEAFF. Written as DNA, the CDR3 is TGCGCCAGCACCAAGGACAGGGGGCTAGCTGAAGCTTTCTTT.

The chain joins TRBV18 to TRBJ2-1; possible D gene TRBD2, 6 bases. Germline CDR1 and CDR2: KGHSH and LQKENI. The V end lost 3 bases, the J end lost 13 bases, and 10 bases lay between the germline ends. The CDR3 spans 11 residues. The CDR3, as DNA: TGTGCCAGCTCACCGGAGGGTGTTCAGTTCTTC. Translating gives CASSPEGVQFF.

The V and J genes are TRBV5-1 and TRBJ1-2; D may be TRBD1 (5 bases). The CDR3 has 15 amino acids. The germline CDR1 and CDR2 sequences are SGHRS and YFSETQ. V dropped 0 bases and J dropped 4 bases, with 13 bases sitting between them. The CDR3 sequence: CASSLGGDRSYGYTF. The CDR3 DNA reads as TGCGCCAGCAGCTTGGGCGGGGACCGAAGCTATGGCTACACCTTC. The whole variable domain, remainder taken from reference TRBV5-1 and TRBJ1-2, is KAGVTQTPRYLIKTRGQQVTLSCSPISGHRSVSWYQQTPGQGLQFLFEYFSETQRNKGNFPGRFSGRQFSNSRSEMNVSTLELGDSALYLCASSLGGDRSYGYTFGSGTRLTVV.

This chain connects TRBV2 to TRBJ1-2; tentative D call: TRBD1 (6 bases). Germline values: CDR1 SNHLY, CDR2 FYNNEI. CDR3 length equals 12 residues. V dropped 6 bases and J dropped 7 bases, with 12 bases sitting between them. Here the CDR3 reads CASSQRGFGYTF. CDR3 sequence (DNA): TGTGCCAGCAGCCAGAGGGGGTTTGGCTACACCTTC.

This clone is a singleton in its sample. This chain joins TRBV6-5 and TRBJ2-2; D remains ambiguous. The V and J ends lost 6 bases and 1 base respectively, with 9 bases between them. CDR3 size: 14 residues. Germline-derived CDR1 and CDR2 are MNHEY and SVGAGI. The CDR3 region has the DNA TGTGCCAGCAGCCGGACGGGGAACACCGGGGAGCTGTTTTTT. It is translated as CASSRTGNTGELFF.

The J gene is TRBJ1-5, the V gene TRBV7-9; D unresolved. The CDR3 loop spans 14 amino acids. Germline lookup yields CDR1 SEHNR and CDR2 FQNEAQ (reference sequence). Deletions cut 3 bases from V and 3 bases from J, with 9 bases between. As DNA, the CDR3 is TGTGCCAGCAGCTTTTTAACGGACAATCAGCCCCAGCATTTT. It encodes CASSFLTDNQPQHF.

This rearrangement joins TRBV7-2 to TRBJ2-4; 7 bases match TRBD1. The CDR3 spans 14 residues. V dropped 5 bases and J dropped 4; count of bases not matched to a gene: 5. CDR1 is SGHTA and CDR2 is FQGNSA in the germline V gene. The CDR3 DNA sequence: TGTGCCAGCAGCCCGGGGACAGTTAAAAACATTCAGTACTTC. Protein sequence: CASSPGTVKNIQYF.

The gene calls are TRBV6-5 and TRBJ2-7; D might be TRBD1 (5 bases). CDR1 MNHEY and CDR2 SVGAGI come from the germline V gene. This CDR3 is built from 14 residues. Between the trimmed V and J ends, which lost 2 bases and 0 bases, there was a span of 8 bases. CDR3: CASSYEDTSYEQYF. In DNA form, the CDR3 reads TGTGCCAGCAGTTACGAGGACACCTCCTACGAGCAGTACTTC.

The rearrangement links TRBV19 to TRBJ2-5; 8 positions agree with TRBD1. The CDR3 extends over 15 amino acids. V gave up 8 bases and J gave up 4 bases; unmatched junction bases: 12. The germline gives CDR1 LNHDA, CDR2 SQIVND (reference sequence). CDR3 nucleotides: TGTGCCAGTTCCCCACCGGGACAGGTCTTAGAGACCCAGTACTTC. Amino acid sequence: CASSPPGQVLETQYF.

V usage is TRBV30 and J usage is TRBJ2-1; 11 nucleotides line up with TRBD2. The CDR3 has 12 amino acids. Germline CDR1 reads GTSNPN; CDR2 reads SVGIG (reference sequence). The V and J ends lost 4 bases and 7 bases, in that order; junction bases with no gene match: 0. The CDR3 DNA reads as TGTGCCTGGACTAGCGGGGGGAATGAGCAGTTCTTC. Protein: CAWTSGGNEQFF.

This chain uses TRBV7-9 with TRBJ1-5; tentatively, D is TRBD1 (6 bases). This CDR3 spans 14 amino acids. Germline CDR1 is SEHNR and CDR2 is FQNEAQ (reference sequence). Trimming left V 5 bases short and J 4 bases short, with 12 bases between. CDR3 DNA: TGTGCCAGCAGCCAACAGGGAGGTAATCAGCCCCAGCATTTT. Amino acids: CASSQQGGNQPQHF. Together with reference TRBV7-9 and TRBJ1-5, the CDR3 gives the full variable domain: DTGVSQNPRHKITKRGQNVTFRCDPISEHNRLYWYRQTLGQGPEFLTYFQNEAQLEKSRLLSDRFSAERPKGSFSTLEIQRTEQGDSAMYLCASSQQGGNQPQHFGDGTRLSIL.

V usage is TRBV5-1 and J usage is TRBJ1-5; D may be TRBD1 (5 bases). CDR3 length: 13 residues. The V gene's germline CDR1 is SGHRS and CDR2 YFSETQ. Trimming left V 4 bases short and J 3 bases short, with 8 bases between. CDR3 region: CASSAGDNQPQHF. The CDR3 region has the DNA TGCGCCAGCAGCGCGGGGGACAATCAGCCCCAGCATTTT. Together with reference TRBV5-1 and TRBJ1-5, the CDR3 gives the full variable domain: KAGVTQTPRYLIKTRGQQVTLSCSPISGHRSVSWYQQTPGQGLQFLFEYFSETQRNKGNFPGRFSGRQFSNSRSEMNVSTLELGDSALYLCASSAGDNQPQHFGDGTRLSIL.

V is TRBV2 and J is TRBJ2-2; D might be TRBD1 (6 bases). This CDR3 is built from 14 residues. Per the germline V gene, CDR1 is SNHLY and CDR2 is FYNNEI. The V end was cut by 4 bases, the J end by 7 bases, with 13 bases between. The chain's CDR3 is CASSAIGGDGELFF. DNA of the CDR3: TGTGCCAGCAGTGCCATAGGGGGAGACGGGGAGCTGTTTTTT.

This chain uses TRBV6-5 with TRBJ1-2; 11 bases map to TRBD1. V shed 10 bases, J shed 2 bases, and the junction held 6 bases outside the gene matches. This CDR3 is built from 14 residues. Germline CDR1 and CDR2: MNHEY and SVGAGI. This chain's CDR3 is CATAGDRGNYGYTF. The CDR3 DNA follows: TGTGCCACCGCGGGGGACAGGGGGAACTATGGCTACACCTTC.

The genes are TRBV5-1 and TRBJ2-5; 11 positions match TRBD2. CDR3 length: 17 residues. Germline loops: CDR1 SGHRS, CDR2 YFSETQ. The ends lost 4 bases at V and 5 bases at J; junction bases unmatched: 13. The CDR3 DNA reads TGCGCCAGCAGCGTTGGCCCCTTAGCGGGAGGGCGGGAGACCCAGTACTTC. As protein: CASSVGPLAGGRETQYF.